This T cell receptor (beta chain) was sequenced in a study of T-cell reconstitution after alpha-beta-depleted transplantation in children. As it was prepared, the TCRbeta library received unique molecular identifiers. TCRdb itself ran the PCR reads through MiXCR, one entry per CDR3 protein. Of 140,000 to 150,000 distinct CDR3 sequences in the sample, about 9% were seen once. The CDR3 consists of 14 residues. V was trimmed by 2 bases and J by 7 bases, leaving 11 bases between them. Overall study findings and caveats: There were some patients whose high TCRbeta diversity at day 60 came from surviving recipient T cells and thymic progenitors. Several hundred expanded graft clones reportedly supplied alpha-beta T cells about two months after transplant. At one year after transplant, newly produced T cells mostly accounted for T-cell counts and diversity.

This clonotype was seen at least ten times. Its antigen is not identified. The receptor was derived from a female patient aged 2-10 years who had a stem cell transplant for congenital amegakaryocytic thrombocytopenia, so the T cells may come from the graft donor. The sample was PBMCs, mostly from graft donor cells, taken 180 days after TCRalphabeta/CD19-depleted stem cell transplant. The chain joins TRBV12-3 or TRBV12-4 to TRBJ2-2; D remains unclear. CDR3 amino acids: CASSLSGLGGELFF. The CDR3 nucleotides are TGTGCCAGCAGTTTAAGTGGGCTGGGCGGGGAGCTGTTTTTT.